The source of this T cell receptor (beta chain) is a study of early T cells in non-severe SARS-CoV-2 infection. Unique molecular identifiers were added to individual cDNA molecules. TCRdb recomputed calls from the 5' RACE reads with MiXCR, one row per CDR3 protein. This table has about 22,000 distinct CDR3 sequences, about 4.7% appearing once. Germline V lookup: CDR1 LGHNA, CDR2 YSLEER. V lost 1 base, J lost 3 bases, and 13 bases lay in between. The CDR3 consists of 16 residues. This sequence was found in an adult who was a healthcare worker with PCR-confirmed SARS-CoV-2 infection or an uninfected control (not recorded which). Sequences were obtained from whole blood. The genes are TRBV4-3 and TRBJ2-4, with D perhaps TRBD2 (6 bases). The CDR3 nucleotides read TGCGCCAGCAGCCAAGTAGGAGGGTATGGCAAAAACATTCAGTACTTC. It encodes CASSQVGGYGKNIQYF.